Presented here are 25 T cell receptor beta chains from one specimen sequenced in a study of long-term antiretroviral therapy in people with HIV. Investigators performed immunoSEQ version v3.0 at survey level. Clones were sequenced by immunoSEQ multiplex PCR, and TCRdb holds only the in-frame ones, with some missing. The sample lists fewer than 35,000 clones; around three quarters were seen once. This specimen consisted of unsorted PBMCs, obtained 2 years after starting antiretroviral therapy. These receptors were obtained from a woman in her forties or fifties with HIV.

The chain combines TRBV6-6 with TRBJ1-1; D perhaps matches TRBD1 (5 bases). Germline lookup yields CDR1 MNHNY and CDR2 SVGAGI (reference sequence). This CDR3 spans 14 amino acids. V was cut by 2 bases and J by 3 bases, with 10 bases left in between. CDR3 bases: TGTGCCAGCAGTTACCAGGGAACCTACACTGAAGCTTTCTTT. Its translation is CASSYQGTYTEAFF.

This chain joins TRBV6-5 and TRBJ2-7; a weak D match, TRBD2 (6 bases). CDR3 length equals 15 residues. The V end lost 1 base, the J end lost 3 bases, and 13 bases lay between the germline ends. CDR1 and CDR2 (germline): MNHEY, SVGAGI. Here the CDR3 reads CASSYYGGDNYEQYF. In nucleotides, the CDR3 is TGTGCCAGCAGTTACTACGGGGGAGACAACTACGAGCAGTACTTC.

The gene calls are TRBV15 and TRBJ2-5; D is ambiguous. Germline V gives CDR1 LNHNV, CDR2 YYDKDF (reference sequence). This CDR3 is built from 13 residues. Deletions cut 3 bases from V and 1 base from J, with 6 bases between. CDR3 DNA: TGTGCCACCAGCAGGGGGTTCCAAGAGACCCAGTACTTC. This encodes CATSRGFQETQYF. Complete variable domain (other parts from reference TRBV15 and TRBJ2-5): DAMVIQNPRYQVTQFGKPVTLSCSQTLNHNVMYWYQQKSSQAPKLLFHYYDKDFNNEADTPDNFQSRRPNTSFCFLDIRSPGLGDTAMYLCATSRGFQETQYFGPGTRLLVL.

This rearrangement joins TRBV30 to TRBJ1-1; TRBD1 agrees at 8 bases. Germline CDR1 reads GTSNPN; CDR2 reads SVGIG (reference sequence). Trimming removed 2 bases from V and 0 bases from J; junction bases left unmatched: 8. The CDR3 covers 16 residues. CDR3 nucleotide sequence: TGTGCCTGGAGTTCCGGACAGGGAACCATGAACACTGAAGCTTTCTTT. Translating it yields CAWSSGQGTMNTEAFF. The full variable domain, completed using reference TRBV30 and TRBJ1-1, is SQTIHQWPATLVQPVGSPLSLECTVEGTSNPNLYWYRQAAGRGLQLLFYSVGIGQISSEVPQNLSASRPQDRQFILSSKKLLLSDSGFYLCAWSSGQGTMNTEAFFGQGTRLTVV.

This chain links TRBV19 with TRBJ2-7, with D perhaps assigned TRBD1 or TRBD2 (5 bases each). V was pared by 4 bases and J by 4 bases, with 14 bases between. The CDR3 length is 14 residues. Germline V gene sequence: CDR1 LNHDA, CDR2 SQIVND (reference sequence). The CDR3 sequence is CASSTGRSFYEQYF. CDR3 DNA: TGTGCCAGTAGTACGGGACGGAGCTTTTACGAGCAGTACTTC.

This clone was observed a handful of times. The V gene is TRBV2, the J gene TRBJ1-6; D is unresolved. The V gene's germline CDR1 is SNHLY and CDR2 FYNNEI. V lost 3 bases, J lost 0 bases, and 12 bases lay in between. This CDR3 has 17 amino acids. The CDR3 reads CASSDIGQSSYNSPLHF. The CDR3 DNA is TGTGCCAGCAGTGATATTGGGCAAAGCTCCTATAATTCACCCCTCCACTTT.

This sequence joins TRBV7-9 and TRBJ2-5; D is perhaps TRBD2 (6 bases). The germline V and J ends were trimmed by 4 bases and 1 base, with 16 bases remaining between them. CDR3 length equals 16 residues. Germline assignment: CDR1 SEHNR and CDR2 FQNEAQ (reference sequence). The DNA for the CDR3 is TGTGCCAGCAGCTCCGCTTTTGTGACTAGCCAAGAGACCCAGTACTTC. Its translation is CASSSAFVTSQETQYF.

The rearrangement joins TRBV21-1 to TRBJ1-4; the table's D call TRBD1 went unverified against the DNA. TRBV21-1 is described as a pseudogene. This CDR3 has 17 amino acids. The CDR3: CASSRPTSGASGEKLFF. In DNA, the CDR3 is TGTGCCAGCAGCAGGCCAACCTCAGGGGCGAGCGGTGAAAAACTGTTTTTT.

This clone was counted between two and nine times. As DNA, the CDR3 is TGCAGCGTTGTTTTTGACAGTCCCGCCGTCTACGAGCAGTACTTC. It is translated as CSVVFDSPAVYEQYF. This chain uses TRBV29-1 with TRBJ2-7; perhaps TRBD1 as D (5 bases). Germline values: CDR1 SQVTM, CDR2 ANQGSEA. The CDR3 runs 15 residues. Trimming removed 4 bases from V and 3 bases from J, with 19 bases in between.

This clone has a single count. The chain uses TRBV5-6 and TRBJ1-2; 7 bases are shared with TRBD1. This CDR3 is built from 14 residues. V shed 0 bases and J 7 bases; nucleotides not matched to a gene: 6. Germline V CDR1 and CDR2: SGHDT, YYEEEE. The chain's CDR3 is CASSLGPGGLGYTF. In DNA, the CDR3 is TGTGCCAGCAGCTTGGGGCCAGGGGGTCTTGGCTACACCTTC.

The gene calls are TRBV14 and TRBJ1-4; tentative D call: TRBD1 (5 bases). The CDR3 totals 15 residues. Germline V gene data show CDR1 as SGHDN and CDR2 as FVKESK. V was trimmed by 3 bases and J by 0 bases, leaving 8 bases between them. CDR3 bases: TGTGCCAGCAGCCACGACAGCCCAACTAATGAAAAACTGTTTTTT. Translating gives CASSHDSPTNEKLFF.

This clone is a singleton in its sample. The chain carries TRBV29-1 and TRBJ1-2, with 9 positions matching TRBD1. The CDR3 has 13 amino acids. Trimming at V came to 6 bases and at J to 4 bases, leaving 6 bases not matched to a gene. The V gene's germline CDR1 is SQVTM and CDR2 ANQGSEA. Here the CDR3 DNA reads TGCAGCGTCGTGGGACAGGGACTCTATGGCTACACCTTC. Its protein is CSVVGQGLYGYTF.

This chain links TRBV4-1 with TRBJ1-4; D perhaps matches TRBD1 (5 bases). V was cut by 1 base and J by 7 bases, with 19 bases left in between. The CDR3 has 17 amino acids. The germline V gene encodes CDR1 MGHRA and CDR2 YSYEKL. CDR3 residues: CASSQGFSGGLSEKLFF. The CDR3 DNA is TGCGCCAGCAGCCAAGGGTTCTCGGGGGGGTTGAGTGAAAAACTGTTTTTT.

This chain joins TRBV30 and TRBJ1-6, with 9 bases aligning to TRBD1. The CDR3 runs 15 residues. Germline lookup yields CDR1 GTSNPN and CDR2 SVGIG (reference sequence). Trimming cost V 6 bases and J 12 bases; bases outside gene matches: 15. CDR3 nucleotide sequence: TGTGCCTGTTGGGAGTGGGGACAGGGAATCAGACCCCTCCACTTT. It specifies CACWEWGQGIRPLHF.

CDR3 loop: CASSLAQTNEKLFF. The CDR3 bases are TGTGCCAGCAGCTTAGCACAAACTAATGAAAAACTGTTTTTT. The chain is built from TRBV7-6 and TRBJ1-4; D gene ambiguous. Looked up from germline, CDR1 is SGHVS and CDR2 is FNYEAQ. The CDR3 runs 14 residues. Between the trimmed V and J ends, which lost 0 bases and 1 base, there was a span of 3 bases.

The gene calls are TRBV19 and TRBJ1-6, with D possibly TRBD1 on 6 matching bases. V lost 3 bases to trimming and J lost 6 bases, with 15 bases between them. Per the germline V gene, CDR1 is LNHDA and CDR2 is SQIVND (reference sequence). CDR3 length: 16 amino acids. The CDR3 loop is CASSMKGVAANSPLHF. For the CDR3, the DNA is TGTGCCAGTAGTATGAAGGGGGTAGCGGCTAATTCACCCCTCCACTTT.

This clone was counted a few times. V is TRBV2 and J is TRBJ2-7; D possibly corresponds to TRBD1 (6 bases). This CDR3 spans 12 amino acids. The V gene lost 6 bases and the J gene lost 2 bases, with 8 bases spanning the gap. The germline gives CDR1 SNHLY, CDR2 FYNNEI. Here the CDR3 reads CASRGDTYEQYV. CDR3 nucleotides: TGTGCCAGCAGGGGGGACACCTACGAGCAGTACGTC.

The V gene is TRBV7-7, the J gene TRBJ2-5, with TRBD1 as a possible D gene (5 bases). CDR3 size: 12 residues. V lost 9 bases and J 5 bases, leaving 13 bases between the germline ends. Germline assignment: CDR1 SSHAT and CDR2 FNYEAQ (reference sequence). CDR3 amino acids: CASGDRGETQYF. Here the CDR3 DNA reads TGTGCCAGTGGGGATAGGGGCGAGACCCAGTACTTC.

This clone has a handful of counts. This chain links TRBV6-5 with TRBJ1-2; D gene uncertain. The CDR3 contains 12 residues. V was pared by 8 bases and J by 8 bases, with 15 bases between. Per germline, CDR1 MNHEY and CDR2 SVGAGI. The CDR3 DNA reads as TGTGCCAGCCGTGTCCACAGTGGCGGCTACACCTTC. Translation: CASRVHSGGYTF.

The chain combines TRBV7-9 with TRBJ1-4; no reliable D call. Germline CDR1 reads SEHNR; CDR2 reads FQNEAQ (reference sequence). Trimming pared 4 bases from V and 0 bases from J, leaving 9 bases between. The length of the CDR3 is 15 residues. This chain's CDR3 is CASSSDLSTNEKLFF. The DNA of the CDR3 is TGTGCCAGCAGCTCCGACCTTTCAACTAATGAAAAACTGTTTTTT.

The chain uses TRBV2 and TRBJ1-2, with D possibly matching TRBD1 (6 bases). Trimming shortened V by 7 bases and J by 8 bases, and 17 bases separated the two germline ends. The CDR3 is 13 amino acids. Germline V gives CDR1 SNHLY, CDR2 FYNNEI. The CDR3: CASMGGLSMGYTF. Here the CDR3 DNA reads TGTGCCAGCATGGGGGGGCTGAGTATGGGCTACACCTTC.

The genes are TRBV7-2 and TRBJ1-5; D uncertain. Germline V gene lookup returns CDR1 SGHTA and CDR2 FQGNSA. The CDR3 has 13 amino acids. V dropped 2 bases and J dropped 6 bases, with 8 bases sitting between them. Written as DNA, the CDR3 is TGTGCCAGCAGCTTAAGTCTTACTCAGCCCCAGCATTTT. This translates into CASSLSLTQPQHF.

The DNA for the CDR3 is TGTGCCAGCAGCTTACGTTCGCAGGGGCTTTTTGGCTACACCTTC. Translated: CASSLRSQGLFGYTF. The chain recombines TRBV7-8 with TRBJ1-2; possible D gene TRBD1, 6 bases. The germline gives CDR1 SGHVS, CDR2 FQNEAQ. Trimming pared 2 bases from V and 7 bases from J, leaving 17 bases between. CDR3 length equals 15 residues.

The sample holds one count of this clone. The rearrangement links TRBV11-1 to TRBJ1-2, with a tentative D call TRBD1 (6 bases). The CDR3 contains 14 residues. CDR1 and CDR2 from the germline V gene are SGHAT and FQDESV (reference sequence). V dropped 5 bases and J dropped 8 bases, with 18 bases sitting between them. DNA for the CDR3: TGTGCCAGCAGCCTTCAACAGGGTTCGTTCGGCTACACCTTC. Amino acid sequence: CASSLQQGSFGYTF. Using reference TRBV11-1 and TRBJ1-2 for the parts outside the CDR3, the full variable domain is EAEVAQSPRYKITEKSQAVAFWCDPISGHATLYWYRQILGQGPELLVQFQDESVVDDSQLPKDRFSAERLKGVDSTLKIQPAELGDSAMYLCASSLQQGSFGYTFGSGTRLTVV.

The chain joins TRBV9 to TRBJ2-1, with D possibly matching TRBD2 (6 bases). Trimming took off 0 bases at V and 8 bases at J, with 12 bases between the two ends. Germline CDR1 SGDLS, CDR2 YYNGEE. The CDR3 length is 14 residues. The CDR3 here is CASSVAESGDEQFF. The CDR3 nucleotides are TGTGCCAGCAGCGTAGCTGAATCGGGGGATGAGCAGTTCTTC.